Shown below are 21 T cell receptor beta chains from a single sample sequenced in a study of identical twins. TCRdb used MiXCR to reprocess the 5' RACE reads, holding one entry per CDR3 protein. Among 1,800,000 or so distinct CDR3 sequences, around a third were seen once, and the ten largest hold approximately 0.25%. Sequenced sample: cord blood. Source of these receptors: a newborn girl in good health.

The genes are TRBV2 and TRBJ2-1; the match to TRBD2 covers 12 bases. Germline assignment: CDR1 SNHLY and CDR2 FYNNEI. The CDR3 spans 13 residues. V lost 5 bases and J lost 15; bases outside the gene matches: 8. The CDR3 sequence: CASSTGLAGRLFF. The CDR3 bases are TGTGCCAGCAGTACAGGACTAGCGGGGAGGTTGTTCTTC.

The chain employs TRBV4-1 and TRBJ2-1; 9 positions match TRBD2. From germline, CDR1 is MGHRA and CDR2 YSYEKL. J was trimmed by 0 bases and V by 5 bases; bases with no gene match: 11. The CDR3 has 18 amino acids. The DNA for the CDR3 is TGCGCCAGCAGCTTCCGTGGTAGCGGGGGAAGCTCCTACAATGAGCAGTTCTTC. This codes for CASSFRGSGGSSYNEQFF.

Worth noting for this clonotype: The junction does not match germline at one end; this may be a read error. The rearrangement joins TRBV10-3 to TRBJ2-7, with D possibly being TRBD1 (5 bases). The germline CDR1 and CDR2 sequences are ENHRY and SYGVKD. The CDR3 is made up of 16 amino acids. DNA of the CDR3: TGTGCCCTCAGTGAGTCTACAGGCGGTTTCTCCTACGAGCAGTACTTC. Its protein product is CALSESTGGFSYEQYF.

Here the CDR3 reads CASSGVLVGPSYEQYF. The CDR3 nucleotides read TGTGCCAGCAGCGGGGTTTTAGTAGGCCCTTCCTACGAGCAGTACTTC. The J gene is TRBJ2-7, the V gene TRBV6-6, with D possibly being TRBD2 (5 bases). This CDR3 has 16 amino acids. V was shortened by 6 bases and J by 1 base, with 19 bases between the two germline ends. Germline assignment: CDR1 MNHNY and CDR2 SVGAGI (reference sequence).

The CDR3, as DNA: TGTGCCAGCAGCCGACACACTAGCGTCCGCACAGATACGCAGTATTTT. Amino acids: CASSRHTSVRTDTQYF. The chain couples TRBV14 to TRBJ2-3; 7 bases match TRBD2. The length of the CDR3 is 16 residues. The V gene's germline CDR1 is SGHDN and CDR2 FVKESK. Trimming at V came to 4 bases and at J to 1 base, leaving 8 bases not matched to a gene.

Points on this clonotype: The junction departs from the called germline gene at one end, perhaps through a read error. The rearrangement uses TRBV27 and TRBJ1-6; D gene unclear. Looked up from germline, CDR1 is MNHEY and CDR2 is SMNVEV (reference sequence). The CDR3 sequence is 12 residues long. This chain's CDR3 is CASSFYNSPPHF. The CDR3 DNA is TGTGCCAGCAGTTTCTATAATTCACCCCCCCACTTT.

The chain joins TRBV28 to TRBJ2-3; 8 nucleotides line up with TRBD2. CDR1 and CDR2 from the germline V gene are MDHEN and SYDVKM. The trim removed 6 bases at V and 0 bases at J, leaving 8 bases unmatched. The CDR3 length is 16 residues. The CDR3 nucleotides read TGTGCCAGCAGCCTTAGCGGGATAACTAGCACAGATACGCAGTATTTT. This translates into CASSLSGITSTDTQYF.

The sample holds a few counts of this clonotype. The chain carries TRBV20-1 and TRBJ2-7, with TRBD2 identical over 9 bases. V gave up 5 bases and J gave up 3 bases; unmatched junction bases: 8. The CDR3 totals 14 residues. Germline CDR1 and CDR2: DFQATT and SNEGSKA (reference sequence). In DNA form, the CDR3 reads TGCAGTGCTGCTACCGGGACTAGCTACTACGAGCAGTACTTC. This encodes CSAATGTSYYEQYF.

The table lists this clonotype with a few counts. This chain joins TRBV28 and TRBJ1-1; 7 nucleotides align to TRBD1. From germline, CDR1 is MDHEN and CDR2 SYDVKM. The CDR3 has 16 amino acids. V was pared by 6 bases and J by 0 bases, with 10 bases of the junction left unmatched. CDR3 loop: CASSPGGQYMNTEAFF. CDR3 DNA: TGTGCCAGCAGCCCTGGGGGACAGTACATGAACACTGAAGCTTTCTTT. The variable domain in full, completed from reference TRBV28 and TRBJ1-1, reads DVKVTQSSRYLVKRTGEKVFLECVQDMDHENMFWYRQDPGLGLRLIYFSYDVKMKEKGDIPEGYSVSREKKERFSLILESASTNQTSMYLCASSPGGQYMNTEAFFGQGTRLTVV.

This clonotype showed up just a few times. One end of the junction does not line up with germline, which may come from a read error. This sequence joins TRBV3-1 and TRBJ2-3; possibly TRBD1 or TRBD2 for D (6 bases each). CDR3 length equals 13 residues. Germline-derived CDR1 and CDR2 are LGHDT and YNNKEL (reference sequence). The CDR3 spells CASSQERGATRYF. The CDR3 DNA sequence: TGTGCCAGCAGCCAGGAGAGGGGGGCTACGCGGTATTTT.

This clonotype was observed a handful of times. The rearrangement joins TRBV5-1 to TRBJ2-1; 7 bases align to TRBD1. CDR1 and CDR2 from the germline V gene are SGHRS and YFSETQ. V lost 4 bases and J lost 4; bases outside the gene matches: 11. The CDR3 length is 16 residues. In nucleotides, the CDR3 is TGCGCCAGCAGCGCTCGACCGGGACAGCATTACAATGAGCAGTTCTTC. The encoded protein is CASSARPGQHYNEQFF.

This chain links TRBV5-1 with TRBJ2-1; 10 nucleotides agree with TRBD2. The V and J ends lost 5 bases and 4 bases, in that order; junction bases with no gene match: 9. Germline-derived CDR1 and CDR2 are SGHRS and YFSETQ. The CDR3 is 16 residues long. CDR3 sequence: CASRPISGGPYNEQFF. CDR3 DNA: TGCGCCAGCAGACCCATTAGCGGGGGGCCTTACAATGAGCAGTTCTTC.

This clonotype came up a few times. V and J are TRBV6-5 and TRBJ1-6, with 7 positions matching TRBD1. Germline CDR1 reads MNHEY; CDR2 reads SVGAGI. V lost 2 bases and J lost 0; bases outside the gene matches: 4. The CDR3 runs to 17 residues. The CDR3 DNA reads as TGTGCCAGCAGTTACGTTAGGGACAGCTCCTATAATTCACCCCTCCACTTT. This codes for CASSYVRDSSYNSPLHF.

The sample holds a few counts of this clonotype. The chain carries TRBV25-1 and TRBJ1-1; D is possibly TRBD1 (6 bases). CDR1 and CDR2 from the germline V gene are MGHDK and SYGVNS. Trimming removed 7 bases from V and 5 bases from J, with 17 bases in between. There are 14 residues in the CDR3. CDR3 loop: CASTVAGDGTEAFF. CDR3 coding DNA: TGTGCCAGCACGGTGGCAGGGGACGGAACTGAAGCTTTCTTT.

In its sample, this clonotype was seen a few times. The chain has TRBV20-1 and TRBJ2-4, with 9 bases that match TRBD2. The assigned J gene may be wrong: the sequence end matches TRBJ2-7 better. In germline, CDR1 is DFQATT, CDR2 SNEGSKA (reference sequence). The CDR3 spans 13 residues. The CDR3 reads CSAGSSGAYEQYF. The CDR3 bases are TGCAGTGCGGGCTCTAGCGGGGCCTACGAGCAGTACTTC.

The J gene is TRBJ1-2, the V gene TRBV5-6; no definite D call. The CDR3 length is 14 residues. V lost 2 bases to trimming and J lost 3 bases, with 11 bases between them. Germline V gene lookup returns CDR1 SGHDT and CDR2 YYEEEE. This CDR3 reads CASSFSWPDYGYTF. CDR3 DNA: TGTGCCAGCAGCTTTAGTTGGCCCGACTATGGCTACACCTTC.

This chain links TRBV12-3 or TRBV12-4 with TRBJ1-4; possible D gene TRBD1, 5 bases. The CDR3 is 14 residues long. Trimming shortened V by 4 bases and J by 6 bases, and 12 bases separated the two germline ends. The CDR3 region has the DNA TGTGCCAGCAGTTCAGGGCGGGGTGATGAAAAACTGTTTTTT. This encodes CASSSGRGDEKLFF.

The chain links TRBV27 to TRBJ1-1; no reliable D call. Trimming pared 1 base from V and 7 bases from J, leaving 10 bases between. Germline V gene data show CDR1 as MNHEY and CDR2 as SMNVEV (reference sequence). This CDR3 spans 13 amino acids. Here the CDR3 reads CASSLYRGFEAFF. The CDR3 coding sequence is TGTGCCAGCAGTTTATATAGAGGGTTTGAAGCTTTCTTT.

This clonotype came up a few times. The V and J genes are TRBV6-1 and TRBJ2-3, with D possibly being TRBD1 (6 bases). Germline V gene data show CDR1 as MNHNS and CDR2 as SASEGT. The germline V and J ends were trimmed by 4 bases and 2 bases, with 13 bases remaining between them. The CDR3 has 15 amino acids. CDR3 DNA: TGTGCCAGCAGTGCACAGGGTAGCGACACAGATACGCAGTATTTT. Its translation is CASSAQGSDTDTQYF.

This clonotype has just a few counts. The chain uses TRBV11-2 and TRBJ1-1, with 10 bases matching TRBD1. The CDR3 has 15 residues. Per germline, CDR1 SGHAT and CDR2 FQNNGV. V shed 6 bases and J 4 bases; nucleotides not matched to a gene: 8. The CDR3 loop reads CASRRTGGQGTEAFF. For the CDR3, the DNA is TGTGCCAGCAGAAGGACAGGGGGGCAGGGCACTGAAGCTTTCTTT. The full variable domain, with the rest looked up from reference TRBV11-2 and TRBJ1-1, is EAGVAQSPRYKIIEKRQSVAFWCNPISGHATLYWYQQILGQGPKLLIQFQNNGVVDDSQLPKDRFSAERLKGVDSTLKIQPAKLEDSAVYLCASRRTGGQGTEAFFGQGTRLTVV.

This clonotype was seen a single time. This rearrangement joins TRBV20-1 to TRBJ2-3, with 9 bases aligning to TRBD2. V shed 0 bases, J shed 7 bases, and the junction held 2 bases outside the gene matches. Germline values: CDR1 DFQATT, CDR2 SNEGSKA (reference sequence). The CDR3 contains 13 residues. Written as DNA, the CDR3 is TGCAGTGCTAGAGAGCGGGAGGGGAATACGCAGTATTTT. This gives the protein CSAREREGNTQYF.